This record looks at one TCR beta chain sequence and its context. The antigen remains undetermined. The method was immunoSEQ multiplex PCR; TCRdb's version includes in-frame clones alone and lacks a portion of them. The sample holds 65,000 to 95,000 clones, less than 95% seen once. Germline loops: CDR1 MNHNS, CDR2 SASEGT. This CDR3 contains 10 residues. V lost 6 bases and J lost 5, with 4 bases in between. The entry originates in a study of OX40 agonist ivuxolimab in advanced cancers. Study-wide points: Those patients achieving a partial response at 0.1-3.0 mg/kg showed among the lowest clonal expansion. Some nonresponders likewise displayed low normalized T-cell clonal expansion.

This specimen consisted of CD4+ or CD8+ T cells sorted from blood, obtained in a trial of the OX40 agonist ivuxolimab. V gene TRBV6-1 combines with J gene TRBJ1-1; D gene ambiguous. This TCR was recovered from an adult with an advanced solid tumor such as melanoma, head and neck, liver or kidney cancer. This CDR3 is CASRVTEAFF. The CDR3, as DNA: TGTGCCAGCAGAGTAACTGAAGCTTTCTTT.